This record looks at one TCR beta chain sequence and its context. Specified treatment: randomized to nivolumab then ipilimumab (arm A) or the reverse (arm B). Sorted cells were live CD3+CD8+, lacking CD19 and CD56, from PBMCs. The entry originates in a study of sequential checkpoint blockade in melanoma. In the study overall: Maintenance nivolumab came after either treatment sequence.

The method was immunoSEQ multiplex PCR; TCRdb's version includes in-frame clones alone and lacks a portion of them. Seen here are 18,000 or so clones, around 65% observed once, and the top ten hold around 11%. Trimming removed 1 base at V and 13 bases at J, with 14 bases between. The CDR3 is 13 amino acids. The germline V gene encodes CDR1 SEHNR and CDR2 FQNEAQ (reference sequence). The rearrangement joins TRBV7-9 to TRBJ2-1; D is possibly TRBD2 (5 bases). The receptor was isolated from a human donor with melanoma. The sequencing here drew on CD8+ T cells sorted from blood (inferred from file names), taken from a patient given nivolumab and ipilimumab in sequence. CDR3 DNA sequence: TGTGCCAGCAGCTTAGGGGGAGCCTATGGACAGTTCTTC. Encoded protein: CASSLGGAYGQFF.